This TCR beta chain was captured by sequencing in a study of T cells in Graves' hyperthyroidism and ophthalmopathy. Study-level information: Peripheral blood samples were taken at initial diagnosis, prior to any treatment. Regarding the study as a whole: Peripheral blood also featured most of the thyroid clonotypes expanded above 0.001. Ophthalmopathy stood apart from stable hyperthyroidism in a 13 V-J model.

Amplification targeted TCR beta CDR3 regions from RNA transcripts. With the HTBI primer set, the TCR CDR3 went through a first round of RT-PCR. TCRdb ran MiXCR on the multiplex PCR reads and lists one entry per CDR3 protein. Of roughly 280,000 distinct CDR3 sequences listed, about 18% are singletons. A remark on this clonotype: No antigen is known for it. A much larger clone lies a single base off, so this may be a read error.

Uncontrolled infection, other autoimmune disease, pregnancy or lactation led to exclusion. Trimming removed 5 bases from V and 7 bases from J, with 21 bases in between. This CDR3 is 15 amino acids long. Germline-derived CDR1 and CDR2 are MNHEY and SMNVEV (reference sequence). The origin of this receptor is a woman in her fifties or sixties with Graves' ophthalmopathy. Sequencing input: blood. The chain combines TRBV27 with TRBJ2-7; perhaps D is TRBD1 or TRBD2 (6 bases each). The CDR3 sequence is CASSTHRGDLPEQYF. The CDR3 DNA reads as TGTGCCAGCAGTACCCATAGGGGGGACCTACCTGAGCAGTACTTC.